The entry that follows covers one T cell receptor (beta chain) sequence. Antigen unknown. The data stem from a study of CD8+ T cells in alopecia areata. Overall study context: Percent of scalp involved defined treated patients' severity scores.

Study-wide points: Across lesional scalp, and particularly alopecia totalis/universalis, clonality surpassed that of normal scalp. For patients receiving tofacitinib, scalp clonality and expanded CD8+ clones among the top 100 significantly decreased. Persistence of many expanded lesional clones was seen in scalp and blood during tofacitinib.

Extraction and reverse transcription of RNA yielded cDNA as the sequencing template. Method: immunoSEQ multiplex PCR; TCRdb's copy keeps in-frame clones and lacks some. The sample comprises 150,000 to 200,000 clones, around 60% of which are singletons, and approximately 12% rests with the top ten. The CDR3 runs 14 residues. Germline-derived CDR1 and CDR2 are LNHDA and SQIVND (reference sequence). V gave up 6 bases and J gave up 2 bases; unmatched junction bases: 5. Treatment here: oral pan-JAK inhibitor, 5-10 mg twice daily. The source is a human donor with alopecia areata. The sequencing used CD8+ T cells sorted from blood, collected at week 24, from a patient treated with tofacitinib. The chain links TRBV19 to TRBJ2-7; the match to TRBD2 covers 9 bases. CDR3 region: CASSLAGPAYEQYF. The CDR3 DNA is TGTGCCAGTAGCCTAGCGGGGCCTGCCTACGAGCAGTACTTC.